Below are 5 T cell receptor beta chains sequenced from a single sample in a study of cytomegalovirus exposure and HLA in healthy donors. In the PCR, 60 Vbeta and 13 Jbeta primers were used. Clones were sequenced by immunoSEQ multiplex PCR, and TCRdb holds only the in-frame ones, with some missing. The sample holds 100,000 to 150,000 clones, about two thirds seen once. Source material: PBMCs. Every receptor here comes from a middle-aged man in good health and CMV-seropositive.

CDR3 sequence reads: CASSQVYKGSGSVYNEQFF. The CDR3 DNA is TGCGCCAGCAGCCAAGTTTATAAGGGTAGCGGGTCCGTCTACAATGAGCAGTTCTTC. The chain recombines TRBV4-1 with TRBJ2-1; 7 nucleotides agree with TRBD2. The ends lost 1 base at V and 3 bases at J; junction bases unmatched: 15. The CDR3 runs to 19 residues. Germline CDR1 is MGHRA and CDR2 is YSYEKL.

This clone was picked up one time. In DNA form, the CDR3 reads TGTGCCTGGGGGCCCCTCAACACTGAAGCTTTCTTT. Its translation: CAWGPLNTEAFF. The chain combines TRBV30 with TRBJ1-1; D ambiguous. Germline CDR1 is GTSNPN and CDR2 is SVGIG (reference sequence). The CDR3 extends over 12 amino acids. V lost 5 bases, J lost 2 bases, and 9 bases lay in between.

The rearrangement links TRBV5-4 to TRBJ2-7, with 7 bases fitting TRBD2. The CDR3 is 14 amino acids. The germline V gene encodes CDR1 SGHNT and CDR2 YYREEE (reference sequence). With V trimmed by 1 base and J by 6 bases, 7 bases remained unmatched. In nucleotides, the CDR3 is TGTGCCAGCAGCTTGAGAGGGAGGGCCCGCGAGCAGTACTTC. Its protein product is CASSLRGRAREQYF. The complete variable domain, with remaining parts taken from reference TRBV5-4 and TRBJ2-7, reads ETGVTQSPTHLIKTRGQQVTLRCSSQSGHNTVSWYQQALGQGPQFIFQYYREEENGRGNFPPRFSGLQFPNYSSELNVNALELDDSALYLCASSLRGRAREQYFGPGTRLTVT.

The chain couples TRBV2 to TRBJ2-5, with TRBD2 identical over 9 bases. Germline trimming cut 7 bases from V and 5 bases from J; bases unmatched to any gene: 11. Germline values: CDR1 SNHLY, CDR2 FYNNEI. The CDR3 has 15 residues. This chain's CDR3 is CASNVGGGRGETQYF. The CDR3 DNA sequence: TGTGCCAGCAATGTGGGCGGCGGGAGGGGGGAGACCCAGTACTTC. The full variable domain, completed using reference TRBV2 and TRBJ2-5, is EPEVTQTPSHQVTQMGQEVILRCVPISNHLYFYWYRQILGQKVEFLVSFYNNEISEKSEIFDDQFSVERPDGSNFTLKIRSTKLEDSAMYFCASNVGGGRGETQYFGPGTRLLVL.

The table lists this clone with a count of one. Written as DNA, the CDR3 is TGTGCCAGCAGGCGTTCCCCGGGACAGGGGAATGAAAAACTGTTTTTT. This encodes CASRRSPGQGNEKLFF. This chain joins TRBV6-8 and TRBJ1-4; 10 bases agree with TRBD1. From germline, CDR1 is MNHGY and CDR2 SAAAGT. The CDR3 is 16 residues long. Trimming cost V 6 bases and J 5 bases; bases outside gene matches: 9.